The next 13 T cell receptor beta chains were all read from a single sample in a study of OX40 agonist ivuxolimab in advanced cancers. TCRdb's copy holds only in-frame clones and misses some; the assay was immunoSEQ multiplex PCR. This sample has 70,000 to 80,000 clones; over 90% occur once, and the top ten carry about 6.4%. The sample here was CD4+ or CD8+ T cells sorted from blood, taken in a trial of the OX40 agonist ivuxolimab. These receptors were taken from an adult with an advanced solid tumor such as melanoma, head and neck, liver or kidney cancer.

The genes are TRBV6-5 and TRBJ2-1; D not certain. V lost 5 bases to trimming and J lost 7 bases, with 18 bases between them. From germline, CDR1 is MNHEY and CDR2 SVGAGI. The CDR3 is made up of 15 amino acids. CDR3: CASSVHGRGSNEQFF. Here the CDR3 DNA reads TGTGCCAGCAGTGTACATGGTAGAGGATCTAATGAGCAGTTCTTC.

The gene calls are TRBV6-5 and TRBJ2-1; D may be TRBD2 (5 bases). V gave up 4 bases and J gave up 0 bases, with 10 bases separating them. The germline CDR1 and CDR2 sequences are MNHEY and SVGAGI. There are 15 residues in the CDR3. The CDR3 DNA reads TGTGCCAGCAGTTCTCGGGGAAGCTCCTACAATGAGCAGTTCTTC. Translated, it gives CASSSRGSSYNEQFF.

This clone has only one observation. The chain links TRBV7-2 to TRBJ2-7, with D perhaps TRBD2 (5 bases). The CDR3 sequence is 16 residues long. The V end lost 2 bases, the J end lost 2 bases, and 16 bases lay between the germline ends. Per germline, CDR1 SGHTA and CDR2 FQGNSA. CDR3 DNA sequence: TGTGCCAGCAGCTTATTGGCTGAGACGGAGGCCTACGAGCAGTACTTC. Its translation: CASSLLAETEAYEQYF.

The chain couples TRBV19 to TRBJ2-3; 8 bases align to TRBD1. This CDR3 has 15 residues. Unmatched junction bases numbered 3, after V lost 4 bases and J lost 0 bases. CDR1 and CDR2 from the germline V gene are LNHDA and SQIVND (reference sequence). The CDR3 DNA reads as TGTGCCAGTAGTAGGACAGGGACTAGCACAGATACGCAGTATTTT. Translating gives CASSRTGTSTDTQYF.

The chain carries TRBV29-1 and TRBJ1-5; TRBD1 matches 8 bases. The CDR3 totals 14 residues. V gave up 4 bases and J gave up 2 bases; unmatched junction bases: 4. Germline V gene lookup returns CDR1 SQVTM and CDR2 ANQGSEA. The CDR3 spells CSVVETGGNQPQHF. The CDR3 region has the DNA TGCAGCGTTGTCGAGACAGGGGGCAATCAGCCCCAGCATTTT.

This rearrangement joins TRBV9 to TRBJ2-2; D call uncertain. Trimming pared 0 bases from V and 6 bases from J, leaving 3 bases between. CDR3 length equals 12 residues. Germline assignment: CDR1 SGDLS and CDR2 YYNGEE. The CDR3 sequence is CASSVAPGELFF. The CDR3 coding sequence is TGTGCCAGCAGCGTAGCCCCCGGGGAGCTGTTTTTT.

The V call is TRBV11-2, the J call TRBJ2-1; no definite D call. The germline V gene encodes CDR1 SGHAT and CDR2 FQNNGV. The CDR3 is 12 amino acids. Trimming took off 6 bases at V and 6 bases at J, with 9 bases between the two ends. The CDR3 protein is CASRALGNEQFF. The CDR3 DNA is TGTGCCAGCAGGGCCCTTGGCAATGAGCAGTTCTTC.

The rearrangement uses TRBV13 and TRBJ2-5, with D unclear. The CDR3 totals 13 residues. Between the trimmed V and J ends, which lost 4 bases and 4 bases, there was a span of 10 bases. The germline CDR1 and CDR2 sequences are PRHDT and FYEKMQ (reference sequence). CDR3 nucleotide sequence: TGTGCCAGCAGCTCCCCTATGGGAGAGACCCAGTACTTC. Its translation is CASSSPMGETQYF.

The chain is built from TRBV5-6 and TRBJ1-5, with D possibly TRBD1 on 5 matching bases. The CDR3 extends over 15 amino acids. The germline V gene has CDR1 SGHDT and CDR2 YYEEEE. Trimming cost V 4 bases and J 6 bases, with 17 bases left between them. CDR3 sequence: CASSLFRHGGQPQHF. The CDR3 nucleotides are TGTGCCAGCAGCCTGTTCAGACACGGGGGTCAGCCCCAGCATTTT.

In DNA form, the CDR3 reads TGTGCCAGCAGTCCTCTAGCGGGGACCACAGATACGCAGTATTTT. Translation gives CASSPLAGTTDTQYF. V and J are TRBV27 and TRBJ2-3; 9 nucleotides agree with TRBD2. Germline CDR1 MNHEY, CDR2 SMNVEV (reference sequence). V gave up 5 bases and J gave up 2 bases; unmatched junction bases: 5. The CDR3 loop spans 15 amino acids.

The chain recombines TRBV19 with TRBJ1-2; 7 nucleotides match TRBD1. The CDR3 has 13 amino acids. Germline CDR1 LNHDA, CDR2 SQIVND (reference sequence). Trimming at V came to 6 bases and at J to 2 bases, leaving 3 bases not matched to a gene. CDR3 protein: CASSKQGNYGYTF. CDR3 in DNA: TGTGCCAGTAGCAAACAGGGGAACTATGGCTACACCTTC.

The chain is built from TRBV29-1 and TRBJ1-2; 7 positions match TRBD1. CDR3 length: 11 residues. Germline V gene lookup returns CDR1 SQVTM and CDR2 ANQGSEA. CDR3 in amino acids: CGSQGDYGYTF. The CDR3, as DNA: TGCGGAAGCCAGGGGGACTATGGCTACACCTTC.

This clone was recorded only once. The chain couples TRBV6-6 to TRBJ1-5; D is undetermined. The CDR3 length is 16 residues. The germline CDR1 and CDR2 sequences are MNHNY and SVGAGI (reference sequence). The V and J ends lost 5 bases and 0 bases respectively, with 14 bases between them. The CDR3 DNA reads TGTGCCAGCAGTCAAACAGCCATTTCTAGCAATCAGCCCCAGCATTTT. It encodes CASSQTAISSNQPQHF.